Following are 10 T cell receptor beta chains from one sample sequenced in a study of T cells in Graves' hyperthyroidism and ophthalmopathy. Template material for amplifying TCR beta CDR3 regions consisted of RNA transcripts. Primed by the HTBI set, a first-round RT-PCR was run on the TCR CDR3. In TCRdb, the multiplex PCR reads were re-called with MiXCR into one record per CDR3 protein. Of 350,000 to 450,000 distinct CDR3 sequences listed, over 11% are singletons. The sequenced sample was blood. The receptors here all came from a woman aged 60-75 years with Graves' hyperthyroidism.

This clonotype came up many times. The V and J genes are TRBV14 and TRBJ2-3; no reliable D call. The CDR3 has 16 amino acids. The V gene's germline CDR1 is SGHDN and CDR2 FVKESK. With 1 base removed from V and 0 bases from J, the gap between germline ends came to 11 bases. The CDR3 protein is CASSQGIDGSTDTQYF. In nucleotides, the CDR3 is TGTGCCAGCAGCCAAGGAATCGACGGGAGCACAGATACGCAGTATTTT.

This clonotype was seen a handful of times. This chain joins TRBV12-3 or TRBV12-4 and TRBJ2-1; D remains ambiguous. The CDR3 loop spans 14 amino acids. The V and J ends lost 3 bases and 7 bases respectively, with 13 bases between them. CDR3 sequence reads: CASSFQTGSNEQFF. The CDR3 DNA sequence: TGTGCCAGCAGTTTTCAGACGGGTTCTAATGAGCAGTTCTTC.

This clonotype showed up many times. The V call is TRBV10-3, the J call TRBJ1-1; possible D gene TRBD1, 5 bases. Trimming cost V 10 bases and J 4 bases, with 13 bases left between them. Looked up from germline, CDR1 is ENHRY and CDR2 is SYGVKD. CDR3 size: 12 residues. In DNA form, the CDR3 reads TGTGCCACTGGGGGTCGGGGCACTGAAGCTTTCTTT. It is translated as CATGGRGTEAFF.

There are many counts of this clonotype. The chain has TRBV29-1 and TRBJ2-7, with 13 bases identical to TRBD2. The CDR3 consists of 13 residues. Per germline, CDR1 SQVTM and CDR2 ANQGSEA. V lost 6 bases to trimming and J lost 2 bases; unmatched junction nucleotides: 1. The CDR3 sequence is CSVGLAGAYEQYF. The CDR3 DNA sequence: TGCAGCGTAGGACTAGCGGGAGCCTACGAGCAGTACTTC.

J is TRBJ2-3 and V is TRBV12-3 or TRBV12-4; 8 bases map to TRBD2. V dropped 8 bases and J dropped 2; count of bases not matched to a gene: 6. The CDR3 has 14 residues. The CDR3 is CASSREGLTDTQYF. The CDR3 DNA reads as TGTGCCAGCTCCCGGGAGGGTCTCACAGATACGCAGTATTTT.

This clonotype came up many times. The chain uses TRBV28 and TRBJ1-1; possible D gene TRBD1, 5 bases. With 3 bases removed from V and 5 bases from J, the gap between germline ends came to 16 bases. This CDR3 spans 15 amino acids. Germline CDR1 is MDHEN and CDR2 is SYDVKM. The CDR3 DNA reads TGTGCCAGCAGTTTGTGGGAGGGGAGAGGTACTGAAGCTTTCTTT. Its protein is CASSLWEGRGTEAFF.

This clonotype came up many times. The J gene is TRBJ2-3, the V gene TRBV2; possibly TRBD1 or TRBD2 for D (5 bases each). This CDR3 region has 11 residues. Trimming left V 5 bases short and J 11 bases short, with 11 bases between. The germline gives CDR1 SNHLY, CDR2 FYNNEI. CDR3 region: CASSTGPWQYF. The CDR3, as DNA: TGTGCCAGCAGTACGGGACCGTGGCAGTATTTT.

This clonotype has a count of ten or more. The chain recombines TRBV20-1 with TRBJ1-6; D is ambiguous. Trimming shortened V by 1 base and J by 7 bases, and 5 bases separated the two germline ends. This CDR3 is 12 amino acids long. The V gene's germline CDR1 is DFQATT and CDR2 SNEGSKA (reference sequence). CDR3 DNA sequence: TGCAGTGCTAGAGTGCCGAATTCACCCCTCCACTTT. This encodes CSARVPNSPLHF.

This clonotype was recorded many times. J is TRBJ2-7 and V is TRBV20-1, with a tentative D call TRBD2 (6 bases). Germline CDR1 is DFQATT and CDR2 is SNEGSKA (reference sequence). V lost 4 bases and J lost 0, with 10 bases in between. The CDR3 is made up of 13 amino acids. In DNA form, the CDR3 reads TGCAGTGCTACCCTTAGCGGCTCCTACGAGCAGTACTTC. Translated, it gives CSATLSGSYEQYF.

In its sample, this clonotype was seen many times. DNA for the CDR3: TGTGCCAGCAGCCCGATGGTGGGGATCAACACTGAAGCTTTCTTT. It translates to CASSPMVGINTEAFF. The chain links TRBV3-1 to TRBJ1-1; D gene ambiguous. The CDR3 is 15 residues long. Germline V gene lookup returns CDR1 LGHDT and CDR2 YNNKEL (reference sequence). The V end lost 4 bases, the J end lost 2 bases, and 14 bases lay between the germline ends.